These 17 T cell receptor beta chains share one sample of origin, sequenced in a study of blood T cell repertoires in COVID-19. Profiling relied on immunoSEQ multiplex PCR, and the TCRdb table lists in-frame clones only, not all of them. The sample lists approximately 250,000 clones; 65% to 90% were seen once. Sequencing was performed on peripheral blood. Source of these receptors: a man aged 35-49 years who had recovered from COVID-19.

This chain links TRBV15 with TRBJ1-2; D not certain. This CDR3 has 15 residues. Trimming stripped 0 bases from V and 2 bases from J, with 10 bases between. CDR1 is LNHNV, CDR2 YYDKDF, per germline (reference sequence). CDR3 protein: CATSRDLGRNYGYTF. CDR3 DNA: TGTGCCACCAGCAGAGATCTAGGGAGAAACTATGGCTACACCTTC.

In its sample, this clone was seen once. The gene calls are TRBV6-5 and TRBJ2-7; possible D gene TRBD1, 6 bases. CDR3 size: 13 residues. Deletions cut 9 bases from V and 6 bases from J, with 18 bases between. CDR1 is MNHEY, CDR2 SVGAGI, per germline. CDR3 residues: CASHRERGFEQYF. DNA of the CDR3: TGTGCCAGTCACAGGGAACGGGGATTCGAGCAGTACTTC.

The CDR3 protein is CASSLARPTEAFF. The CDR3 nucleotides read TGTGCCAGCAGTTTAGCGCGTCCCACTGAAGCTTTCTTT. The J gene is TRBJ1-1, the V gene TRBV12-3 or TRBV12-4; D unclear. V lost 0 bases and J lost 4, with 6 bases in between. The CDR3 runs 13 residues.

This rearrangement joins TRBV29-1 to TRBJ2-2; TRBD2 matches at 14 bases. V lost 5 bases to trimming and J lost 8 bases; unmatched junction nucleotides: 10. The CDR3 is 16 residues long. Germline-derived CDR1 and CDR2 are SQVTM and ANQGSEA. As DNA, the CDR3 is TGCAGCGTTCAAGGGACTAGCGGGGGACGAGAAGGGGAGCTGTTTTTT. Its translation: CSVQGTSGGREGELFF.

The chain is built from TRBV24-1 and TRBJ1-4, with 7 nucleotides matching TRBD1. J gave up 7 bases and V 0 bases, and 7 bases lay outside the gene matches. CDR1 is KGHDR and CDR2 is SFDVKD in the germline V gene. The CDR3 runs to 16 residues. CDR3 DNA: TGTGCCACCAGTGATTTGGGACAGGCAAGGGGTGAAAAACTGTTTTTT. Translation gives CATSDLGQARGEKLFF.

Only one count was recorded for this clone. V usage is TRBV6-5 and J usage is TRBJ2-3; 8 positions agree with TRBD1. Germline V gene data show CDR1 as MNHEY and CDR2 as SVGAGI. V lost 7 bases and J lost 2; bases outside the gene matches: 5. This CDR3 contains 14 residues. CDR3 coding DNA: TGTGCCAGCACGCCGGGACAGGTCACAGATACGCAGTATTTT. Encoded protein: CASTPGQVTDTQYF.

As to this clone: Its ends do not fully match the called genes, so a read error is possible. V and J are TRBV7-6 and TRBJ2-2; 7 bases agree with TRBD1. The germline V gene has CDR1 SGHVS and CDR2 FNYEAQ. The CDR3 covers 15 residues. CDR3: CASSLEGANAGELFF. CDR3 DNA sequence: TGTGCCAGCAGCTTAGAGGGGGCGAACGCCGGGGAGCTGTTTTTT.

As DNA, the CDR3 is TGTGCCAGCAGCATCGGGACAGGGGGCACTGAAGCTTTCTTT. Residues: CASSIGTGGTEAFF. V and J are TRBV11-2 and TRBJ1-1, with TRBD1 matching over 11 bases. The J segment lost 4 bases and the V segment lost 5 bases, leaving 3 bases of the junction unmatched. The CDR3 covers 14 residues. The germline V gene encodes CDR1 SGHAT and CDR2 FQNNGV.

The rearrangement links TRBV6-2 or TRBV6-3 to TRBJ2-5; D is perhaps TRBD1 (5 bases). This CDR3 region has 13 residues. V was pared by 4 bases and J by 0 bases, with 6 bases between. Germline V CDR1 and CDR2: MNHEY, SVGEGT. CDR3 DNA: TGTGCCAGCAGTTCAGGGTACCAAGAGACCCAGTACTTC. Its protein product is CASSSGYQETQYF.

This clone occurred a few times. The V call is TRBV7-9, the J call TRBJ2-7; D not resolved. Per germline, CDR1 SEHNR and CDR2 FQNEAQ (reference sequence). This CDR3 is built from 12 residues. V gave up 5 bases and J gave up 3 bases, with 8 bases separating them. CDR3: CASSHTGYEQYF. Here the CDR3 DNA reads TGTGCCAGCAGCCACACGGGCTACGAGCAGTACTTC.

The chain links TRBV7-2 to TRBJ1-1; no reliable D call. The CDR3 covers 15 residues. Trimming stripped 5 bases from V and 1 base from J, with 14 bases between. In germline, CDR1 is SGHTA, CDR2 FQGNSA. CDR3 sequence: CASSIHRGQNTEAFF. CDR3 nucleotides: TGTGCCAGCAGCATACACCGGGGTCAGAACACTGAAGCTTTCTTT.

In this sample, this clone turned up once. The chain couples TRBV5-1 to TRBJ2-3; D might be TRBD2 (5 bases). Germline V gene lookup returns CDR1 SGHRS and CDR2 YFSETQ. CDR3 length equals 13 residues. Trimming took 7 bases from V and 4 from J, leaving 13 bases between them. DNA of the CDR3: TGCGCCAGCTTAACTGAGGGATCAGATACGCAGTATTTT. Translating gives CASLTEGSDTQYF.

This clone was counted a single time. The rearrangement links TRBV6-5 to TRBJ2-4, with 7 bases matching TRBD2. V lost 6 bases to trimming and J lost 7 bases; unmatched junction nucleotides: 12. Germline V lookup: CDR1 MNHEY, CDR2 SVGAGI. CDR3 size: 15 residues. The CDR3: CASRASGTRGNIQYF. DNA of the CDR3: TGTGCCAGCAGAGCTAGCGGCACCCGGGGGAACATTCAGTACTTC.

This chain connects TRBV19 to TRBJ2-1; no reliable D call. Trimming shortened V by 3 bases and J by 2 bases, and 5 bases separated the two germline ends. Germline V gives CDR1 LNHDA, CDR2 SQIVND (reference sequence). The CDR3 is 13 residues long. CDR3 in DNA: TGTGCCAGTAGTATCCGGGCCTACAATGAGCAGTTCTTC. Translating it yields CASSIRAYNEQFF.

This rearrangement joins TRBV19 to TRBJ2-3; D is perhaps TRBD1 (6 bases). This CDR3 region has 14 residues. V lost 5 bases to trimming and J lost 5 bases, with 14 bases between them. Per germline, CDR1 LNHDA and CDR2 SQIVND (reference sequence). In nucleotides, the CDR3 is TGTGCCAGTAGTGGGTACAGAGGGGGAGATACGCAGTATTTT. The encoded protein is CASSGYRGGDTQYF.

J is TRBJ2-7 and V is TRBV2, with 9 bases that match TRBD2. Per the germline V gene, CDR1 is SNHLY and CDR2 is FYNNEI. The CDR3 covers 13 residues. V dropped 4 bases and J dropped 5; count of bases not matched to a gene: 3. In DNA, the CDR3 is TGTGCCAGCAGTGGGACTAGCGAGGACGAGCAGTACTTC. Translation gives CASSGTSEDEQYF.

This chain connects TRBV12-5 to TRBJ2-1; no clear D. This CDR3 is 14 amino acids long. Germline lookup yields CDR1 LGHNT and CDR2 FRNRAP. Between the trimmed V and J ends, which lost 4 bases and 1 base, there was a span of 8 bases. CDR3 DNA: TGTGCTAGTGGTTCCCTCGGGTCCTACAATGAGCAGTTCTTC. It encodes CASGSLGSYNEQFF.